The rows below give T cell receptor beta chains drawn from one sample of a study of low-dose radiotherapy and immunotherapy resistance in tumors. TCRdb re-called the reads through MiXCR, storing one row per CDR3 protein. Of about 64,000 distinct CDR3 sequences listed, 26% are singletons. The sequencing used PBMCs, collected before treatment. These receptors were collected from a male donor with rectosigmoid adenocarcinoma. Both conserved end residues are part of each CDR3. D genes are given only for firm matches. Clone size is shown for a subset of rows, as once, few, many or a class of expanded clone.

CDR3nt	CDR3aa	abundance	d_gene	j_gene	v_gene
TGTGCCAGCAGCGGGACAGGGTTGAGCAATCAGCCCCAGCATTTT	CASSGTGLSNQPQHF	many	TRBD1	TRBJ1-5	TRBV7-9
TGTGCCAGCAGCGAAACAGGAAACACCATATATTTT	CASSETGNTIYF	many	.	TRBJ1-3	TRBV5-8
TGTGCCAGCAGTGTCCCGGGACAAACCACAGATACGCAGTATTTT	CASSVPGQTTDTQYF	.	.	TRBJ2-3	TRBV28
TGTGCCAGCGGACAAAATAAAGCAGATACGCAGTATTTT	CASGQNKADTQYF	many	.	TRBJ2-3	TRBV27
TGCGCCAGCAGCGCGGGAGTCGTACAGGGATCTTACAGTGGCTACGAGCAGTACTTC	CASSAGVVQGSYSGYEQYF	once	.	TRBJ2-7	TRBV10-1
TGTGCCAGCAGTTTGAGTGACTCCTACGAGCAGTACTTC	CASSLSDSYEQYF	many	.	TRBJ2-7	TRBV12-3/TRBV12-4
TGTGCCAGCAGTTTAGGGACTAGCACCAACGAGCAGTACTTC	CASSLGTSTNEQYF	many	TRBD2	TRBJ2-7	TRBV28
TGTGCCACCCTGGACAGGGGCGGCACAGATACGCAGTATTTT	CATLDRGGTDTQYF	.	TRBD1	TRBJ2-3	TRBV28
TGTGCCAGCATTCGCGGGAGGGCCAACACAGATACGCAGTATTTT	CASIRGRANTDTQYF	.	TRBD2	TRBJ2-3	TRBV28
TGCAGTGCTAGAGGGGTGGGACAGGGAGCCTCAAATGAAAAACTGTTTTTT	CSARGVGQGASNEKLFF	once	TRBD1	TRBJ1-4	TRBV20-1
TGTGCCAGCAGTACGGGACGGAGCACAGATACGCAGTATTTT	CASSTGRSTDTQYF	many	.	TRBJ2-3	TRBV7-3
TGTGCCAGCAGCTTAGAACATCCGGGACAGGGTAGGGGCGAGCAGTACTTC	CASSLEHPGQGRGEQYF	many	TRBD1	TRBJ2-7	TRBV7-2
TGTGCCAGCAGTTTATCGTCTCAGCCCCAGCATTTT	CASSLSSQPQHF	many	.	TRBJ1-5	TRBV28
TGTGCCAGCATTCCCCCGAGGGGATCCACAGATACGCAGTATTTT	CASIPPRGSTDTQYF	many	.	TRBJ2-3	TRBV28
TGTGCCAGCAGTTCGCCCCAGGGGGCCAGAACCTATGGCTACACCTTC	CASSSPQGARTYGYTF	many	TRBD1	TRBJ1-2	TRBV27
TGCGCCAGCAGCTTTGGACAGGGACTAGCGGGGGCCTGGGCAGATACGCAGTATTTT	CASSFGQGLAGAWADTQYF	few	TRBD2	TRBJ2-3	TRBV5-1
TGTGCCAGCAGCGTCGGGGGGGGGCTGCACGAGCAGTACTTC	CASSVGGGLHEQYF	many	TRBD2	TRBJ2-7	TRBV7-2
TGTGCCAGCTCACCTTCGTATAGCACAGATACGCAGTATTTT	CASSPSYSTDTQYF	few	.	TRBJ2-3	TRBV18
TGCAGTGCCCCGGTACTAGGGGGAGATACGCAGTATTTT	CSAPVLGGDTQYF	many	.	TRBJ2-3	TRBV20-1
TGCGCCAGCAGTGAGATGGGGGGGCTAGCGACCCGCACAGATACGCAGTATTTT	CASSEMGGLATRTDTQYF	many	.	TRBJ2-3	TRBV10-2
TGTGCCAGCAGTCTAGACAGGTCAAACTATGGCTACACCTTC	CASSLDRSNYGYTF	.	.	TRBJ1-2	TRBV6-8
TGTGCCAGCAGCCCCTGGGGCCGTGAAGCTTTCTTT	CASSPWGREAFF	.	.	TRBJ1-1	TRBV14
TGTGCCAGCAGCCAGACGACAGGGTACGAGCAGTACTTC	CASSQTTGYEQYF	many	TRBD1	TRBJ2-7	TRBV7-8
TGTGCCAGCACGGGCGACACCCATAATTCACCCCTCCACTTT	CASTGDTHNSPLHF	many	.	TRBJ1-6	TRBV2
TGTGCCAGCAGTCTGTGGGGGGTCAGGGAGGGCAAAAACATTCAGTACTTC	CASSLWGVREGKNIQYF	many	TRBD2	TRBJ2-4	TRBV28
TGTGCCAGCAGAGGGGGCAGCGGGATCATCACAGATACGCAGTATTTT	CASRGGSGIITDTQYF	.	.	TRBJ2-3	TRBV12-3/TRBV12-4
TGTGCCAGCAGTGAAGACGCAGGTCTTAGCACAGATACGCAGTATTTT	CASSEDAGLSTDTQYF	many	.	TRBJ2-3	TRBV2
TGCAGCGTTGGGGGACAGGGGGCTATGCATTACAATGAGCAGTTCTTC	CSVGGQGAMHYNEQFF	.	TRBD1	TRBJ2-1	TRBV29-1
TGTGCCAGCAGCTTGTCGGCAGAGCAGTACTTC	CASSLSAEQYF	.	.	TRBJ2-7	TRBV5-6
TGTGCCAGCGGTCGGGGGGGTCGGGAGACCCAGTACTTC	CASGRGGRETQYF	many	TRBD2	TRBJ2-5	TRBV28
TGCGCCAGCAGCGGAGGACAGGGGCGTCTGGGGTCACCCCTCCACTTT	CASSGGQGRLGSPLHF	few	TRBD1	TRBJ1-6	TRBV5-1